This TCR beta chain was obtained from a study of blood T cells in healthy people across ages. This clonotype was observed a few times. Trimming stripped 5 bases from V and 4 bases from J, with 14 bases between. The CDR3 has 15 residues. The germline gives CDR1 LNHNV, CDR2 YYDKDF (reference sequence). Primed by a sample-barcoded 5' primer and a J-beta primer mix, a second PCR proceeded for roughly 6 to 12 cycles. TCRdb itself ran the 5' RACE reads through MiXCR, one entry per CDR3 protein. The sample has fewer than 1 million distinct CDR3 sequences, around 45% seen once. This sequence originates from a man between 60 and 75 years old in good health. The V and J genes are TRBV15 and TRBJ1-4; perhaps TRBD1 as D (6 bases). Sequenced input: blood. CDR3 DNA: TGTGCCACCAGCCCCCCAGGGGACCTTAATGAAAAACTGTTTTTT. This sequence encodes CATSPPGDLNEKLFF.